Each of the 23 T cell receptor beta chains below was sequenced from the same sample in a study of OX40 agonist ivuxolimab in advanced cancers. Assay: immunoSEQ multiplex PCR; the TCRdb copy retains only in-frame clones and omits some. The repertoire holds about 34,000 clones, with approximately 91% as singletons. The sample in question was CD4+ or CD8+ T cells sorted from blood, obtained in a trial of the OX40 agonist ivuxolimab. All receptors derive from an adult with an advanced solid tumor such as melanoma, head and neck, liver or kidney cancer.

The gene calls are TRBV19 and TRBJ2-2; 14 bases map to TRBD2. The CDR3 has 18 amino acids. V trimming: 6 bases; J trimming: 2 bases; junction bases outside the gene matches: 8. CDR1 and CDR2 (germline): LNHDA, SQIVND (reference sequence). The CDR3 region is CASSLGLAGGRNTGELFF. DNA for the CDR3: TGTGCCAGTAGCCTAGGACTAGCGGGAGGTCGAAACACCGGGGAGCTGTTTTTT. The whole variable domain, filled in from reference TRBV19 and TRBJ2-2, reads DGGITQSPKYLFRKEGQNVTLSCEQNLNHDAMYWYRQDPGQGLRLIYYSQIVNDFQKGDIAEGYSVSREKKESFPLTVTSAQKNPTAFYLCASSLGLAGGRNTGELFFGEGSRLTVL.

This chain joins TRBV6-6 and TRBJ2-7; D may be TRBD1 (6 bases). With 6 bases removed from V and 7 bases from J, the gap between germline ends came to 25 bases. Germline V CDR1 and CDR2: MNHNY, SVGAGI (reference sequence). The CDR3 is 16 residues long. CDR3 sequence (DNA): TGTGCCAGCAGACTACGACAGGCCTCGGTATCGGGAGAGCAGTACTTC. It specifies CASRLRQASVSGEQYF.

The chain recombines TRBV19 with TRBJ1-5; tentative D call: TRBD1 (5 bases). From germline, CDR1 is LNHDA and CDR2 SQIVND (reference sequence). The CDR3 spans 15 residues. Trimming stripped 4 bases from V and 7 bases from J, with 17 bases between. This chain's CDR3 is CASSNGQLANQPQHF. The CDR3 nucleotides are TGTGCCAGTAGTAACGGACAATTAGCAAACCAGCCCCAGCATTTT.

The V and J genes are TRBV28 and TRBJ2-7, with no clear D. V lost 5 bases and J 2 bases, leaving 13 bases between the germline ends. Germline V CDR1 and CDR2: MDHEN, SYDVKM. This CDR3 spans 14 amino acids. The CDR3, as DNA: TGTGCCAGCAGTGGACCGGGTCCTACCTACGAGCAGTACTTC. Its protein product is CASSGPGPTYEQYF.

V gene TRBV5-1 combines with J gene TRBJ1-4; D is possibly TRBD1 (5 bases). The CDR3 length is 13 residues. Germline loops: CDR1 SGHRS, CDR2 YFSETQ. The ends were cut back, 0 bases at V and 7 bases at J, with 7 bases in the middle. The CDR3 sequence: CASSLAGGEKLFF. The CDR3 DNA is TGCGCCAGCAGCTTGGCGGGGGGTGAAAAACTGTTTTTT.

This chain joins TRBV5-1 and TRBJ2-7; TRBD1 is a possible D gene (5 bases). V gave up 1 base and J gave up 4 bases, with 6 bases separating them. CDR1 and CDR2 (germline): SGHRS, YFSETQ. The CDR3 is 12 residues long. DNA for the CDR3: TGCGCCAGCAGCTTGAGGGGTTACGAGCAGTACTTC. Translation gives CASSLRGYEQYF.

The CDR3 region is CASSISGWSYEQYF. The CDR3 bases are TGTGCCAGTAGTATTTCAGGGTGGTCCTACGAGCAGTACTTC. The chain recombines TRBV19 with TRBJ2-7; weak D call: TRBD1 (5 bases). V was shortened by 3 bases and J by 1 base, with 10 bases between the two germline ends. The CDR3 is 14 residues long. Germline-derived CDR1 and CDR2 are LNHDA and SQIVND (reference sequence).

The chain combines TRBV6-4 with TRBJ2-3; 9 bases map to TRBD2. The CDR3 extends over 16 amino acids. V was pared by 2 bases and J by 8 bases, with 11 bases of the junction left unmatched. Germline lookup yields CDR1 MRHNA and CDR2 SNTAGT. CDR3 nucleotides: TGTGCCAGCAGTGACCTCCCCAGCGGGAGGCTAGGTACGCAGTATTTT. It codes for CASSDLPSGRLGTQYF.

This chain uses TRBV4-1 with TRBJ2-5, with 9 bases aligning to TRBD2. The germline gives CDR1 MGHRA, CDR2 YSYEKL. The CDR3 length is 13 residues. J gave up 9 bases and V 0 bases, and 2 bases lay outside the gene matches. This CDR3 reads CASSQDGGRAQYF. CDR3 nucleotide sequence: TGCGCCAGCAGCCAAGATGGCGGGAGGGCCCAGTACTTC.

The rearrangement joins TRBV28 to TRBJ1-5; D gene uncertain. Germline V lookup: CDR1 MDHEN, CDR2 SYDVKM. V lost 7 bases and J 3 bases, leaving 13 bases between the germline ends. The CDR3 is 14 amino acids. CDR3 sequence reads: CASTFDGLNQPQHF. CDR3 DNA sequence: TGTGCCAGCACCTTCGACGGTCTCAATCAGCCCCAGCATTTT.

The V and J genes are TRBV9 and TRBJ1-3, with D uncertain. V lost 0 bases and J 0 bases, leaving 7 bases between the germline ends. CDR3 length equals 15 residues. Germline loops: CDR1 SGDLS, CDR2 YYNGEE. The CDR3 protein is CASSVGSISGNTIYF. CDR3 bases: TGTGCCAGCAGCGTAGGGTCCATCTCTGGAAACACCATATATTTT.

The V and J genes are TRBV5-1 and TRBJ2-1; the match to TRBD2 covers 14 bases. This CDR3 spans 16 amino acids. Unmatched junction bases numbered 3, after V lost 0 bases and J lost 7 bases. From germline, CDR1 is SGHRS and CDR2 YFSETQ. CDR3 bases: TGCGCCAGCAGCTTGGGGGGGACTAGCGGGAGTAATGAGCAGTTCTTC. Translated, it gives CASSLGGTSGSNEQFF.

The DNA of the CDR3 is TGCGCCAGCAGCCCCCGAATGAGGGAAGAGACCCAGTACTTC. The encoded protein is CASSPRMREETQYF. This chain connects TRBV4-1 to TRBJ2-5; TRBD2 is a possible D gene (5 bases). V lost 4 bases and J 3 bases, leaving 12 bases between the germline ends. Germline values: CDR1 MGHRA, CDR2 YSYEKL. This CDR3 comprises 14 residues.

V and J are TRBV28 and TRBJ1-6; 7 bases are shared with TRBD1. CDR3 length equals 14 residues. Trimming at V came to 3 bases and at J to 7 bases, leaving 3 bases not matched to a gene. Germline CDR1 MDHEN, CDR2 SYDVKM. The CDR3 is CASSFGTANSPLHF. In DNA form, the CDR3 reads TGTGCCAGCAGTTTCGGGACAGCCAATTCACCCCTCCACTTT.

The rearrangement joins TRBV6-5 to TRBJ2-3; 9 bases agree with TRBD2. Looked up from germline, CDR1 is MNHEY and CDR2 is SVGAGI. Trimming removed 0 bases from V and 2 bases from J; junction bases left unmatched: 3. CDR3 size: 16 residues. The CDR3 loop reads CASSYSAGGTTDTQYF. The CDR3 coding sequence is TGTGCCAGCAGTTACTCAGCGGGGGGAACCACAGATACGCAGTATTTT.

The chain has TRBV2 and TRBJ1-5; D unclear. Germline V gene data show CDR1 as SNHLY and CDR2 as FYNNEI. CDR3 size: 15 residues. Trimming left V 4 bases short and J 2 bases short, with 12 bases between. CDR3 protein: CASSGREGGNQPQHF. CDR3 nucleotide sequence: TGTGCCAGCAGTGGAAGGGAAGGAGGCAATCAGCCCCAGCATTTT. Supplemented by reference TRBV2 and TRBJ1-5, the full variable domain reads EPEVTQTPSHQVTQMGQEVILRCVPISNHLYFYWYRQILGQKVEFLVSFYNNEISEKSEIFDDQFSVERPDGSNFTLKIRSTKLEDSAMYFCASSGREGGNQPQHFGDGTRLSIL.

This clone appeared once. The chain couples TRBV10-3 to TRBJ2-3; D is perhaps TRBD2 (6 bases). The ends were cut back, 10 bases at V and 3 bases at J, with 20 bases in the middle. Germline-derived CDR1 and CDR2 are ENHRY and SYGVKD. The CDR3 is 15 amino acids. The CDR3 sequence is CATTHVGTPTDTQYF. The CDR3 DNA is TGTGCCACCACTCACGTCGGGACTCCTACAGATACGCAGTATTTT.

J is TRBJ2-7 and V is TRBV28; possibly TRBD2 for D (6 bases). CDR1 MDHEN and CDR2 SYDVKM come from the germline V gene. The V end was cut by 4 bases, the J end by 7 bases, with 29 bases between. The length of the CDR3 is 18 residues. CDR3: CASSWGGHGRRGLREQYF. CDR3 in DNA: TGTGCCAGCAGTTGGGGAGGACATGGAAGAAGGGGTTTGCGGGAGCAGTACTTC.

The J gene is TRBJ1-1, the V gene TRBV5-4; no definite D call. Germline loops: CDR1 SGHNT, CDR2 YYREEE (reference sequence). The CDR3 contains 13 residues. Trimming took off 4 bases at V and 1 base at J, with 8 bases between the two ends. In DNA, the CDR3 is TGTGCCAGCAGCCCCCGGCAGAACACTGAAGCTTTCTTT. The encoded protein is CASSPRQNTEAFF.

The chain employs TRBV19 and TRBJ1-4; no definite D call. V shed 6 bases and J shed 0 bases, with 20 bases lying between them. From germline, CDR1 is LNHDA and CDR2 SQIVND (reference sequence). This CDR3 contains 18 residues. CDR3 in DNA: TGTGCCAGTAGAAGTCAGAAGATAAGGGTAGCAACTAATGAAAAACTGTTTTTT. Translation gives CASRSQKIRVATNEKLFF. The whole variable domain, filled in from reference TRBV19 and TRBJ1-4, reads DGGITQSPKYLFRKEGQNVTLSCEQNLNHDAMYWYRQDPGQGLRLIYYSQIVNDFQKGDIAEGYSVSREKKESFPLTVTSAQKNPTAFYLCASRSQKIRVATNEKLFFGSGTQLSVL.

The chain uses TRBV15 and TRBJ2-5; no firm D call. CDR3 length: 16 amino acids. Trimming removed 0 bases at V and 4 bases at J, with 15 bases between. Germline V lookup: CDR1 LNHNV, CDR2 YYDKDF (reference sequence). The DNA for the CDR3 is TGTGCCACCAGCAGAGATACGGGCGAGCTCGGAGAGACCCAGTACTTC. It codes for CATSRDTGELGETQYF.

The V gene is TRBV5-8, the J gene TRBJ1-5; maybe TRBD1 (6 bases). The CDR3 spans 14 residues. CDR1 and CDR2 from the germline V gene are SGHTS and YDEGEE. V was cut by 4 bases and J by 4 bases, with 12 bases left in between. The CDR3 sequence: CASSTRGYNQPQHF. For the CDR3, the DNA is TGTGCCAGCAGCACCAGGGGTTATAATCAGCCCCAGCATTTT.

This sequence joins TRBV28 and TRBJ1-5; perhaps TRBD1 as D (5 bases). The CDR3 spans 14 residues. The germline V gene encodes CDR1 MDHEN and CDR2 SYDVKM. V was pared by 6 bases and J by 6 bases, with 15 bases between. The CDR3 DNA follows: TGTGCCAGCAGGGCCCCAGGGATTGGTCAGCCCCAGCATTTT. It codes for CASRAPGIGQPQHF.